This T cell receptor beta chain was obtained from a study of blood T cell repertoires in COVID-19. About the research overall: Whether acute or convalescent, the COVID-19 samples came from the United States, Italy and Spain.

Losses at the gene ends were 7 bases for V and 3 bases for J; bases not matched to a gene: 4. The V gene's germline CDR1 is SGDLS and CDR2 YYNGEE. The CDR3 has 13 amino acids. The method was immunoSEQ multiplex PCR; TCRdb's version includes in-frame clones alone and lacks a portion of them. The profile covers about 71,000 clones, with over 80% appearing a single time and approximately 15% taken by the ten largest. The clonotype originates from an elderly woman with acute or convalescent COVID-19. The specimen was peripheral blood. The chain recombines TRBV9 with TRBJ2-1; 7 bases agree with TRBD2. CDR3 nucleotide sequence: TGTGCCAGCGACGGCGGGAGCTACAATGAGCAGTTCTTC. Its protein product is CASDGGSYNEQFF.